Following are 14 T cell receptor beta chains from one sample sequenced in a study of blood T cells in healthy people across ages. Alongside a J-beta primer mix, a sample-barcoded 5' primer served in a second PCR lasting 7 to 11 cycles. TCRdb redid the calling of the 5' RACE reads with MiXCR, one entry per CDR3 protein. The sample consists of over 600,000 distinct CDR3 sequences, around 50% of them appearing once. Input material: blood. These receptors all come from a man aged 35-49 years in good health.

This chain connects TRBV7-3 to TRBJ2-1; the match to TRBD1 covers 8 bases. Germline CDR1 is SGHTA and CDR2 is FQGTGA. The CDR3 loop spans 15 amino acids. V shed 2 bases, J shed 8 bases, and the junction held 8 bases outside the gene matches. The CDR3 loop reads CASSLGRTGYDEQFF. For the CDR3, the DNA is TGTGCCAGCAGCTTAGGCCGGACAGGGTACGATGAGCAGTTCTTC.

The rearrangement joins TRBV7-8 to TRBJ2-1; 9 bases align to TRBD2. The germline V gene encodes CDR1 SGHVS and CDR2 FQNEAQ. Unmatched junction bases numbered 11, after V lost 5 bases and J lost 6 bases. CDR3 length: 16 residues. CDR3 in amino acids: CASSPSGGGASNEQFF. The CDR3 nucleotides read TGTGCCAGCAGCCCGTCTGGCGGGGGGGCCTCCAATGAGCAGTTCTTC.

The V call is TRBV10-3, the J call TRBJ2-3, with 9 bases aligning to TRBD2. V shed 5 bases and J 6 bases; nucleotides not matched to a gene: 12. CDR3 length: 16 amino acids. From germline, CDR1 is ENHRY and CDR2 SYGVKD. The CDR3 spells CAISKTSGILGDTQYF. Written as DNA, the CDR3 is TGTGCCATCAGTAAGACTAGCGGAATCCTAGGGGATACGCAGTATTTT.

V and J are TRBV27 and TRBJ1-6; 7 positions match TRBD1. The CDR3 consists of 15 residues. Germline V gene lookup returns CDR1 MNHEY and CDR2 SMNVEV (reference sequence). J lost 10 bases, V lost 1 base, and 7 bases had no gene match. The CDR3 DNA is TGTGCCAGCAGTTTATTGCGGGGAGGGGGCTCACCCCTCCACTTT. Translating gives CASSLLRGGGSPLHF.

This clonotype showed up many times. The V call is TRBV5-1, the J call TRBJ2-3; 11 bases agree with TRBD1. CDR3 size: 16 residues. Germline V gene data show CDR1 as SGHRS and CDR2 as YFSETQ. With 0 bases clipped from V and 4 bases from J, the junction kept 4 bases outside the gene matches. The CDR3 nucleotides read TGCGCCAGCAGCTTGGCTGGACAGGGGGCAGCAGATACGCAGTATTTT. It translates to CASSLAGQGAADTQYF.

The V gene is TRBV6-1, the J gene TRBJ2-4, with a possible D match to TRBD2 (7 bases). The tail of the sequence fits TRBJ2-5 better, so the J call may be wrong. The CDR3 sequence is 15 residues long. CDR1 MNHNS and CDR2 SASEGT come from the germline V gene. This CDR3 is CASSEIRGAGETQYF. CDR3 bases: TGTGCCAGCAGTGAAATCCGGGGGGCTGGAGAGACCCAGTACTTC.

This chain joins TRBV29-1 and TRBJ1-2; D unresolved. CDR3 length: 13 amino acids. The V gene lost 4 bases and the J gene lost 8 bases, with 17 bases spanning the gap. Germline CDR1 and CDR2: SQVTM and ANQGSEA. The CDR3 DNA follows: TGCAGCGTTGCCGTCTTGGATCGGGGAGGCTACACCTTC. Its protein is CSVAVLDRGGYTF.

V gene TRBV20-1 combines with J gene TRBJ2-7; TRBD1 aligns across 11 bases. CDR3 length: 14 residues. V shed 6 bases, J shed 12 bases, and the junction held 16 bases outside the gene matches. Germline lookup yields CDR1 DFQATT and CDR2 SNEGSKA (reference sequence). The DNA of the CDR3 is TGCAGTGCCACCCCCGGGACAGGGGGGGAGACCCGGTACTTC. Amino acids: CSATPGTGGETRYF.

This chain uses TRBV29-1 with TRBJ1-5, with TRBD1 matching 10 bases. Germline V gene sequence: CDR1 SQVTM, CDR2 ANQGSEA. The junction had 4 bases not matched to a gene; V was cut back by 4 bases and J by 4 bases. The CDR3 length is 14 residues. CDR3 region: CSVVTGGNNQPQHF. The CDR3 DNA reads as TGCAGCGTTGTGACAGGGGGCAATAATCAGCCCCAGCATTTT.

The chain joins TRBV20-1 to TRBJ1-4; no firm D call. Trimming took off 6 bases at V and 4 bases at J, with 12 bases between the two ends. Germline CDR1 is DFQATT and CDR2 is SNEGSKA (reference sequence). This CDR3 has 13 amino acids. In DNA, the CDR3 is TGCAGTGCCAGCAGAGGGCATAATGAAAAACTGTTTTTT. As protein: CSASRGHNEKLFF.

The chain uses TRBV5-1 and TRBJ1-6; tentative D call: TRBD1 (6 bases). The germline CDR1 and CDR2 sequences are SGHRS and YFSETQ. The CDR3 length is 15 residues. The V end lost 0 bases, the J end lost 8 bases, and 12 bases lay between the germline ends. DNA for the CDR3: TGCGCCAGCAGCTTGGGGGGGGGCGAGGATTCACCCCTCCACTTT. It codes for CASSLGGGEDSPLHF.

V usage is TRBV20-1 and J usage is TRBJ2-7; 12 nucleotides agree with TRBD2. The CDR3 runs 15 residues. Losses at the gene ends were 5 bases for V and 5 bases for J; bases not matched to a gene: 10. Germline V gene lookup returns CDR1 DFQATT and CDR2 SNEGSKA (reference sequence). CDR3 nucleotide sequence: TGCAGTGCTCCTTCCAGGACTAGCGGGACCAACGAGCAGTACTTC. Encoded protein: CSAPSRTSGTNEQYF.

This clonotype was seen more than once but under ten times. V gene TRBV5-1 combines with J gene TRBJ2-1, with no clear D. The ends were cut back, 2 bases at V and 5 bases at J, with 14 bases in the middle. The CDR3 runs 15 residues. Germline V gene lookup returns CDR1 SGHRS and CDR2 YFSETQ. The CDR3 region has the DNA TGCGCCAGCAGCTTCGGTGATTCCCGTAACAATGAGCAGTTCTTC. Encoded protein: CASSFGDSRNNEQFF.

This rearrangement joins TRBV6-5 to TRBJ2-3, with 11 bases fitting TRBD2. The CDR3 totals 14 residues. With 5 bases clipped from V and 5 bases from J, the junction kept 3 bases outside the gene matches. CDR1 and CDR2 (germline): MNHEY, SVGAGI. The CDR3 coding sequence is TGTGCCAGCAGTACTGGGACTAGCGGAGATACGCAGTATTTT. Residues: CASSTGTSGDTQYF.